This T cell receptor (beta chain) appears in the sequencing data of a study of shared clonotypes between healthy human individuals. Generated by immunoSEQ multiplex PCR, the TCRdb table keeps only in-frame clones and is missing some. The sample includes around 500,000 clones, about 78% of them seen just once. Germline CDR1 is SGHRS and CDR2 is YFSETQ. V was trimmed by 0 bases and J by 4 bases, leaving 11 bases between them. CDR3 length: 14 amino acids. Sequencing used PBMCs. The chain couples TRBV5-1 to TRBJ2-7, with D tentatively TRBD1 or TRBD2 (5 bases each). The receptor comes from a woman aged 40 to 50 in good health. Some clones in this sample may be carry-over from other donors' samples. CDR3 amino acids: CASSLAVGEYEQYF. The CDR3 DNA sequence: TGCGCCAGCAGCTTGGCCGTAGGGGAGTACGAGCAGTACTTC.